The sequence of this T cell receptor beta chain was determined in a study of blood T cell repertoires in COVID-19. At the level of the study: There were acute and convalescent COVID-19 samples, and they came from the United States, Italy and Spain. PBMCs, B-cell-depleted T cells, or T cells provided the cDNA or gDNA that made up the material.

Source study methods: The assay estimated nucleated cells by amplifying reference gene primers. Produced via immunoSEQ multiplex PCR; TCRdb's table is partial and in-frame only. The DNA gave D and trimming, while V, J and clone size come from that table. Counted here are approximately 84,000 clones, over 65% occurring once; the ten biggest clones make up roughly 10%. CDR1 is KGHSH, CDR2 LQKENI, per germline. V gave up 3 bases and J gave up 2 bases; unmatched junction bases: 1. The CDR3 extends over 15 amino acids. V usage is TRBV18 and J usage is TRBJ2-1; 10 bases match TRBD2. Material: peripheral blood. This clonotype was obtained from a human donor in a cohort sampled during active COVID-19. CDR3 bases: TGTGCCAGCTCACCGAGCGGGAGGGCCTACAATGAGCAGTTCTTC. The encoded protein is CASSPSGRAYNEQFF.